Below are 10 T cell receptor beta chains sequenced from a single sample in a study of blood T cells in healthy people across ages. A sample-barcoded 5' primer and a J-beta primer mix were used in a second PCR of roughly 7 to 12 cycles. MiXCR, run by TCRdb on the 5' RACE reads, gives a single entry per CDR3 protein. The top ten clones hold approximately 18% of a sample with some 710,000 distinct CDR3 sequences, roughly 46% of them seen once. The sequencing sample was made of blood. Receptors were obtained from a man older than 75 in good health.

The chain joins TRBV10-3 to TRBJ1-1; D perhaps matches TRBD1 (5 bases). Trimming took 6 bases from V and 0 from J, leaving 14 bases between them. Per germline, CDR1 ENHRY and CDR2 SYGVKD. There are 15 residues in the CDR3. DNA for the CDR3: TGTGCCATCAGGACCCTAGACAGTTTGAACACTGAAGCTTTCTTT. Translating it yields CAIRTLDSLNTEAFF.

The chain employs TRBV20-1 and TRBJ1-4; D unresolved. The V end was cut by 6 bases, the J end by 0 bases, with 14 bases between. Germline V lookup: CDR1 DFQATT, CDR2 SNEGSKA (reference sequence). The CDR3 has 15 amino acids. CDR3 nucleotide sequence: TGCAGTGCCCGGGGTGGGAGTTCAACTAATGAAAAACTGTTTTTT. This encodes CSARGGSSTNEKLFF.

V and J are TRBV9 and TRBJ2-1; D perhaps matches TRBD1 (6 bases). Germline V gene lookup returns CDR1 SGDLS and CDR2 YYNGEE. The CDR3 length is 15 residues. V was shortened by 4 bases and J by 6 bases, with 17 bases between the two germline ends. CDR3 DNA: TGTGCCAGCAGCCCGGGACAACTAGGGTCCAATGAGCAGTTCTTC. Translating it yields CASSPGQLGSNEQFF.

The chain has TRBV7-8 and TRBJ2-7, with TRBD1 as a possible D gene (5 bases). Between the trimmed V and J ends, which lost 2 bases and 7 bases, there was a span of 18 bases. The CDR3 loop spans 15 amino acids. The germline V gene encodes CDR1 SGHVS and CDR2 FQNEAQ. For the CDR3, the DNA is TGTGCCAGCAGCTTAAGGGGCCAGCGCTACAATGAGCAGTACTTC. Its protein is CASSLRGQRYNEQYF.

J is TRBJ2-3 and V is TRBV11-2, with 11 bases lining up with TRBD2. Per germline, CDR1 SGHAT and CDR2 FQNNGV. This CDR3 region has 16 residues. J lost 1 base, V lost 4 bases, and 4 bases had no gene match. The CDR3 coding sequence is TGTGCCAGCAGCTCGGGACTAGCGGTACGCACAGATACGCAGTATTTT. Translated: CASSSGLAVRTDTQYF.

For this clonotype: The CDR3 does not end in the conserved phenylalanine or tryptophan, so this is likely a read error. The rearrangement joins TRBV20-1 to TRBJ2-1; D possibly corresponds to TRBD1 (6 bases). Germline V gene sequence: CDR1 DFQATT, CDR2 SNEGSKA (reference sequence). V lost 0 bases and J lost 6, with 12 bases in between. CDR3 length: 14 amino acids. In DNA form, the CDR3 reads TGCAGTGCTAGAGATGGGGGCCCGCGCAATGAGCAGTTCTAC. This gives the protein CSARDGGPRNEQFY.

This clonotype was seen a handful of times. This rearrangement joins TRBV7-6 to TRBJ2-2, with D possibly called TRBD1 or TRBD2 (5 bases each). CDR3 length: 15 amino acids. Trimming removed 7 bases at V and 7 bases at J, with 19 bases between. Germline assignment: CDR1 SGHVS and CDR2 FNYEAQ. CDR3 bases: TGTGCCAGCACCCCAACCGGGACCGCCGGCGGGGAGCTGTTTTTT. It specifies CASTPTGTAGGELFF.

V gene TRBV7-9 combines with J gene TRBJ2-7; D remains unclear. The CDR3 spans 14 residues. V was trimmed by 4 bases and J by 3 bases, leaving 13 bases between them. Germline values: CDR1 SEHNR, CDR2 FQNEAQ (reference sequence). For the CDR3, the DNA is TGTGCCAGCAGCTCAACCGGTCGTGACTACGAGCAGTACTTC. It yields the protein CASSSTGRDYEQYF.

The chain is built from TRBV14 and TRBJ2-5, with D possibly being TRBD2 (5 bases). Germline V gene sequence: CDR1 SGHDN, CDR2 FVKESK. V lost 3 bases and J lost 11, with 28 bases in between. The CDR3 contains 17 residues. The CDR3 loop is CASSQDRGLPGGEEQYF. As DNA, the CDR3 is TGTGCCAGCAGCCAGGACCGAGGACTCCCCGGTGGGGAAGAGCAGTACTTC. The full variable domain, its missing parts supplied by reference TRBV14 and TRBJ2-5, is EAGVTQFPSHSVIEKGQTVTLRCDPISGHDNLYWYRRVMGKEIKFLLHFVKESKQDESGMPNNRFLAERTGGTYSTLKVQPAELEDSGVYFCASSQDRGLPGGEEQYFGPGTRLLVL.

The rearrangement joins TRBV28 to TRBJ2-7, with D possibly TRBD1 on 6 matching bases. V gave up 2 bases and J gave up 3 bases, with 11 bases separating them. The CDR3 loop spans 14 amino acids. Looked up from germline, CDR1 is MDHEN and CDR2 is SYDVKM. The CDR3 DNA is TGTGCCAGCAGTTTAGGGACAACAGTCTACGAGCAGTACTTC. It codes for CASSLGTTVYEQYF.